The next 27 T cell receptor beta chains were all read from a single sample in a study of shared clonotypes between healthy human individuals. Libraries were prepared by immunoSEQ multiplex PCR; TCRdb keeps only in-frame clonotypes and omits some of them. The sample lists a few hundred thousand clones, about 74% seen once, with 10% to 13% in the top ten. Sequenced input: memory CD4+ T cells sorted from blood. Subset described: CD45RA-negative fraction. These receptors were taken from a man between 25 and 39 years old in good health.

V gene TRBV18 combines with J gene TRBJ1-5; possible D gene TRBD1, 5 bases. The CDR3 runs to 14 residues. CDR1 is KGHSH and CDR2 is LQKENI in the germline V gene. V was shortened by 5 bases and J by 3 bases, with 11 bases between the two germline ends. The CDR3 here is CASSFDRTNQPQHF. In DNA, the CDR3 is TGTGCCAGCTCATTCGACAGAACCAATCAGCCCCAGCATTTT.

V and J are TRBV29-1 and TRBJ2-7; 10 bases align to TRBD1. The J segment lost 3 bases and the V segment lost 6 bases, leaving 2 bases of the junction unmatched. Germline-derived CDR1 and CDR2 are SQVTM and ANQGSEA. CDR3 size: 12 residues. Written as DNA, the CDR3 is TGCAGCGTGGGGACAGGGGTCTACGAGCAGTACTTC. Amino acids: CSVGTGVYEQYF.

This clone was recorded a few times. This chain links TRBV6-4 with TRBJ2-3, with 7 nucleotides matching TRBD2. Losses at the gene ends were 3 bases for V and 2 bases for J; bases not matched to a gene: 8. Germline V gene lookup returns CDR1 MRHNA and CDR2 SNTAGT. The CDR3 is 16 residues long. The CDR3 region is CASSEHKTSDTDTQYF. Written as DNA, the CDR3 is TGTGCCAGCAGTGAACATAAAACTAGCGACACAGATACGCAGTATTTT.

The V call is TRBV5-4, the J call TRBJ2-7; D may correspond to TRBD1 or TRBD2 (5 bases each). CDR1 is SGHNT and CDR2 is YYREEE in the germline V gene (reference sequence). Trimming removed 3 bases from V and 3 bases from J, with 13 bases in between. The CDR3 has 14 residues. CDR3 residues: CASSSGTNFYEQYF. As DNA, the CDR3 is TGTGCCAGCAGCTCCGGGACGAATTTCTACGAGCAGTACTTC. Variable domain in full (rest from reference TRBV5-4 and TRBJ2-7): ETGVTQSPTHLIKTRGQQVTLRCSSQSGHNTVSWYQQALGQGPQFIFQYYREEENGRGNFPPRFSGLQFPNYSSELNVNALELDDSALYLCASSSGTNFYEQYFGPGTRLTVT.

In regard to this clone: One junction end disagrees with the germline gene, perhaps due to a read error. This CDR3 is CASSLESVASPLLF. CDR3 sequence (DNA): TGTGCCAGCAGCTTAGAGTCGGTAGCGTCACCCTTACTCTTC. The chain has TRBV7-9 and TRBJ2-1, with D possibly being TRBD2 (5 bases). This CDR3 is 14 amino acids long. Germline values: CDR1 SEHNR, CDR2 FQNEAQ (reference sequence).

The chain couples TRBV4-2 to TRBJ2-5; TRBD1 agrees at 9 bases. Looked up from germline, CDR1 is LGHNA and CDR2 is YNFKEQ. V was pared by 3 bases and J by 5 bases, with 4 bases of the junction left unmatched. CDR3 length equals 14 residues. This chain's CDR3 is CASSQNRGLETQYF. The CDR3 coding sequence is TGTGCCAGCAGCCAGAACAGGGGGCTGGAGACCCAGTACTTC.

The J gene is TRBJ1-4, the V gene TRBV19; D may be TRBD1 (5 bases). V lost 3 bases and J 9 bases, leaving 14 bases between the germline ends. This CDR3 has 14 amino acids. The V gene's germline CDR1 is LNHDA and CDR2 SQIVND (reference sequence). The DNA for the CDR3 is TGTGCCAGTAGTATCCCGGGGACGGGGAAAAAACTGTTTTTT. Encoded protein: CASSIPGTGKKLFF.

The CDR3 loop reads CASSLAPGSHYEQYF. CDR3 bases: TGTGCCAGCAGCTTAGCCCCAGGGTCCCACTACGAGCAGTACTTC. The genes are TRBV7-2 and TRBJ2-7, with D possibly being TRBD1 (5 bases). The CDR3 loop spans 15 amino acids. V gave up 0 bases and J gave up 3 bases, with 12 bases separating them. Germline V gene sequence: CDR1 SGHTA, CDR2 FQGNSA.

This clone was found once. The gene calls are TRBV5-4 and TRBJ2-1, with 7 bases fitting TRBD1. Germline loops: CDR1 SGHNT, CDR2 YYREEE (reference sequence). There are 16 residues in the CDR3. The V and J ends lost 4 bases and 7 bases, in that order; junction bases with no gene match: 14. CDR3 region: CASSRVGLGGLNEQFF. DNA for the CDR3: TGTGCCAGCAGCCGTGTGGGTCTAGGGGGCTTAAATGAGCAGTTCTTC.

V and J are TRBV19 and TRBJ2-7, with 8 bases aligning to TRBD2. From germline, CDR1 is LNHDA and CDR2 SQIVND (reference sequence). The V gene end was trimmed by 3 bases and the J gene end by 6 bases; junction bases not matched to a gene: 25. This CDR3 has 20 residues. CDR3 nucleotide sequence: TGTGCCAGTAGTATCTCCACCGGGCGGGAGGCCACCCCGGCCCTAGGCGAGCAGTACTTC. Translating it yields CASSISTGREATPALGEQYF.

The chain joins TRBV11-3 to TRBJ2-5, with D unresolved. The CDR3 is 13 amino acids. Trimming cost V 4 bases and J 1 base, with 7 bases left between them. CDR1 and CDR2 (germline): SGHNT, YENEEA. CDR3 amino acids: CASSSAAQETQYF. CDR3 bases: TGTGCCAGCAGCTCGGCAGCCCAAGAGACCCAGTACTTC. Filled out from reference TRBV11-3 and TRBJ2-5, the complete variable domain reads EAGVVQSPRYKIIEKKQPVAFWCNPISGHNTLYWYLQNLGQGPELLIRYENEEAVDDSQLPKDRFSAERLKGVDSTLKIQPAELGDSAVYLCASSSAAQETQYFGPGTRLLVL.

This clone came up once. The genes are TRBV6-6 and TRBJ2-5; 7 nucleotides agree with TRBD1. Germline V gene sequence: CDR1 MNHNY, CDR2 SVGAGI (reference sequence). The CDR3 has 14 residues. After removal of 0 bases from V and 5 bases from J, the junction contained 3 bases not matched to a gene. CDR3 in DNA: TGTGCCAGCAGTTACTCTGGACAGGCCGAGACCCAGTACTTC. This translates into CASSYSGQAETQYF.

In nucleotides, the CDR3 is TGTGCCAGCAGCCATAGCGGGAGAAGCACCGGGGAGCTGTTTTTT. This sequence encodes CASSHSGRSTGELFF. This sequence joins TRBV5-5 and TRBJ2-2, with TRBD2 identical over 9 bases. This CDR3 contains 15 residues. V shed 4 bases, J shed 4 bases, and the junction held 5 bases outside the gene matches. The germline gives CDR1 SGHKS, CDR2 YYEKEE (reference sequence). The entire variable domain, with the rest obtained from reference TRBV5-5 and TRBJ2-2, is as follows: DAGVTQSPTHLIKTRGQQVTLRCSPISGHKSVSWYQQVLGQGPQFIFQYYEKEERGRGNFPDRFSARQFPNYSSELNVNALLLGDSALYLCASSHSGRSTGELFFGEGSRLTVL.

The rearrangement joins TRBV18 to TRBJ2-1, with D possibly being TRBD1 or TRBD2 (5 bases each). CDR3 length equals 15 residues. CDR1 and CDR2 from the germline V gene are KGHSH and LQKENI. Trimming cost V 4 bases and J 7 bases, with 17 bases left between them. CDR3 nucleotides: TGTGCCAGCTCACAAGTTTGGGGGAGACAAAATGAGCAGTTCTTC. This codes for CASSQVWGRQNEQFF.

This clone came up a few times. The chain links TRBV5-1 to TRBJ1-2; the D is unclear. Trimming removed 2 bases at V and 6 bases at J, with 11 bases between. CDR1 is SGHRS, CDR2 YFSETQ, per germline. This CDR3 spans 13 amino acids. The CDR3 reads CASSFSGNDGYTF. The CDR3 nucleotides are TGCGCCAGCAGCTTTTCCGGGAATGATGGCTACACCTTC.

There are a few counts of this clone. The rearrangement joins TRBV7-8 to TRBJ2-6; D is tentatively TRBD1 or TRBD2 (5 bases each). The germline V gene has CDR1 SGHVS and CDR2 FQNEAQ. This CDR3 is 17 amino acids long. V shed 4 bases and J shed 0 bases, with 13 bases lying between them. CDR3 in amino acids: CASSSGTGSSGANVLTF. CDR3 bases: TGTGCCAGCAGCTCGGGGACGGGAAGCTCTGGGGCCAACGTCCTGACTTTC.

This sequence joins TRBV6-1 and TRBJ2-4, with a weak D call TRBD2 (5 bases). V was clipped by 1 base and J by 8 bases, with 12 bases between them. Germline values: CDR1 MNHNS, CDR2 SASEGT. The CDR3 extends over 14 amino acids. The chain's CDR3 is CASSEGSGKDIQYF. The CDR3 DNA reads TGTGCCAGCAGTGAAGGGTCCGGGAAGGACATTCAGTACTTC.

This clone was picked up a small number of times. The chain has TRBV18 and TRBJ2-5; 9 nucleotides agree with TRBD2. With V trimmed by 0 bases and J by 2 bases, 4 bases remained unmatched. The germline CDR1 and CDR2 sequences are KGHSH and LQKENI. The CDR3 is 16 amino acids. The CDR3 protein is CASSPPSSGAQETQYF. In nucleotides, the CDR3 is TGTGCCAGCTCACCACCGTCTAGCGGGGCACAAGAGACCCAGTACTTC.

The chain is built from TRBV5-1 and TRBJ2-3; D call uncertain. CDR1 and CDR2 from the germline V gene are SGHRS and YFSETQ. CDR3 length equals 16 residues. Trimming left V 7 bases short and J 1 base short, with 19 bases between. CDR3 sequence: CASSTNTIRGTDTQYF. For the CDR3, the DNA is TGCGCCAGCTCGACGAATACGATACGGGGCACAGATACGCAGTATTTT.

V and J are TRBV29-1 and TRBJ2-5; D is unclear. The germline V gene has CDR1 SQVTM and CDR2 ANQGSEA. Trimming took 3 bases from V and 7 from J, leaving 18 bases between them. The CDR3 consists of 14 residues. The CDR3 reads CSVDGHVDVGTQYF. CDR3 DNA sequence: TGCAGCGTTGATGGGCACGTGGACGTGGGGACCCAGTACTTC.

This chain uses TRBV27 with TRBJ2-7; 7 bases are shared with TRBD2. Germline loops: CDR1 MNHEY, CDR2 SMNVEV (reference sequence). The junction had 2 bases not matched to a gene; V was cut back by 8 bases and J by 4 bases. The CDR3 is made up of 11 amino acids. The CDR3 region is CASGGGYEQYF. CDR3 bases: TGTGCCAGCGGGGGGGGATACGAGCAGTACTTC.

This clone was seen once. The chain joins TRBV27 to TRBJ2-7, with 14 bases matching TRBD2. The ends lost 7 bases at V and 5 bases at J; junction bases unmatched: 4. CDR3 length: 14 residues. Per the germline V gene, CDR1 is MNHEY and CDR2 is SMNVEV (reference sequence). CDR3 in DNA: TGTGCCAGCAAAACGGGACTAGCGGGAGACGAGCAGTACTTC. Its translation: CASKTGLAGDEQYF.

This rearrangement joins TRBV6-1 to TRBJ2-6, with D possibly matching TRBD2 (5 bases). Trimming removed 7 bases at V and 2 bases at J, with 12 bases between. The CDR3 has 15 residues. The germline gives CDR1 MNHNS, CDR2 SASEGT. The CDR3 bases are TGTGCCAGCACTCAACTACTAGCTGGGGCCAACGTCCTGACTTTC. Translation gives CASTQLLAGANVLTF.

The rearrangement links TRBV5-1 to TRBJ1-3, with a tentative D call TRBD1 (5 bases). The V end was cut by 4 bases, the J end by 0 bases, with 11 bases between. Germline CDR1 reads SGHRS; CDR2 reads YFSETQ. There are 15 residues in the CDR3. The CDR3 DNA sequence: TGCGCCAGCAGCGAACAAGGGGTCTCTGGAAACACCATATATTTT. It codes for CASSEQGVSGNTIYF. The whole variable domain, filled in from reference TRBV5-1 and TRBJ1-3, reads KAGVTQTPRYLIKTRGQQVTLSCSPISGHRSVSWYQQTPGQGLQFLFEYFSETQRNKGNFPGRFSGRQFSNSRSEMNVSTLELGDSALYLCASSEQGVSGNTIYFGEGSWLTVV.

V usage is TRBV5-8 and J usage is TRBJ1-1; D is perhaps TRBD1 (5 bases). Trimming pared 0 bases from V and 4 bases from J, leaving 10 bases between. CDR3 length: 14 residues. Germline assignment: CDR1 SGHTS and CDR2 YDEGEE. The DNA for the CDR3 is TGTGCCAGCAGCTTGGCCTTCGGGGGCACTGAAGCTTTCTTT. Its protein is CASSLAFGGTEAFF.

This chain links TRBV7-8 with TRBJ2-4; D is ambiguous. Germline CDR1 reads SGHVS; CDR2 reads FQNEAQ. The CDR3 covers 14 residues. V was cut by 1 base and J by 3 bases, with 7 bases left in between. CDR3 sequence (DNA): TGTGCCAGCAGCTTAGTCTTTGGCAAAAACATTCAGTACTTC. Translating gives CASSLVFGKNIQYF.

The V call is TRBV28, the J call TRBJ2-3; D is uncertain. Trimming left V 4 bases short and J 4 bases short, with 9 bases between. The CDR3 sequence is 13 residues long. Per germline, CDR1 MDHEN and CDR2 SYDVKM. CDR3 coding DNA: TGTGCCAGCAGTTCCACTTTTTCAGATACGCAGTATTTT. Translated: CASSSTFSDTQYF.